The 11 T cell receptor beta chains given below trace back to one sample, sequenced in a study of PD-L1 blockade in urothelial cancer (dated by TCRdb to the late 2010s). The library was built by means of the immunoSEQ multiplex PCR assay. In TCRdb, the immuneACCESS table is reduced to in-frame sequences with V and J assigned. These tables do not hold every clone; where another copy was compared, an unresolved V gene accounts for under half, and the others remain unexplained. The sample profile shows about 90,000 clones; roughly 90% of them were found once. The ten largest clones capture 8.5% to 9.5% of the sample. Here the sequenced sample was PBMCs, taken around atezolizumab (anti-PD-L1) treatment. The source of these receptors is a man aged 55 to 69 with urothelial cancer.

This sequence joins TRBV29-1 and TRBJ1-4, with D perhaps matching TRBD1 (5 bases). CDR3 length: 13 amino acids. CDR1 SQVTM and CDR2 ANQGSEA come from the germline V gene. V was trimmed by 7 bases and J by 1 base, leaving 10 bases between them. The CDR3 spells CSALTVTNEKLFF. In nucleotides, the CDR3 is TGCAGCGCACTGACAGTAACTAATGAAAAACTGTTTTTT.

The chain has TRBV4-3 and TRBJ1-4; D might be TRBD1 (6 bases). The CDR3 is made up of 16 amino acids. V lost 5 bases and J lost 7, with 20 bases in between. CDR1 and CDR2 from the germline V gene are LGHNA and YSLEER. The CDR3 DNA follows: TGCGCCAGCAGCTCTGGGCCGGGGGGCTTAGGTGAAAAACTGTTTTTT. The encoded protein is CASSSGPGGLGEKLFF.

The V call is TRBV18, the J call TRBJ1-1, with TRBD1 matching over 7 bases. The CDR3 length is 15 residues. CDR1 and CDR2 from the germline V gene are KGHSH and LQKENI. V dropped 4 bases and J dropped 1; count of bases not matched to a gene: 6. The CDR3 is CASSRTGTANTEAFF. As DNA, the CDR3 is TGTGCCAGCTCACGTACCGGGACAGCGAACACTGAAGCTTTCTTT.

V and J are TRBV2 and TRBJ2-1; D remains ambiguous. From germline, CDR1 is SNHLY and CDR2 FYNNEI. The CDR3 length is 15 residues. V gave up 6 bases and J gave up 2 bases, with 14 bases separating them. The CDR3 nucleotides are TGTGCCAGCAGCCCGAGCGAGAGCCCCTACAATGAGCAGTTCTTC. Its protein is CASSPSESPYNEQFF.

This clone has only one observation. This rearrangement joins TRBV6-5 to TRBJ2-7, with D possibly being TRBD2 (7 bases). This CDR3 contains 15 residues. From germline, CDR1 is MNHEY and CDR2 SVGAGI. The ends were cut back, 0 bases at V and 2 bases at J, with 11 bases in the middle. CDR3 loop: CASSYSGGQTYEQYF. The CDR3 DNA sequence: TGTGCCAGCAGTTACTCGGGGGGGCAAACCTACGAGCAGTACTTC.

The chain recombines TRBV28 with TRBJ2-1, with 8 nucleotides matching TRBD2. The CDR3 spans 15 residues. Germline CDR1 reads MDHEN; CDR2 reads SYDVKM. The trim removed 5 bases at V and 4 bases at J, leaving 7 bases unmatched. The CDR3 sequence: CASSESGRWYNEQFF. CDR3 nucleotide sequence: TGTGCCAGCAGTGAAAGCGGGAGATGGTACAATGAGCAGTTCTTC.

V gene TRBV7-2 combines with J gene TRBJ2-1, with D possibly TRBD1 on 6 matching bases. Between the trimmed V and J ends, which lost 1 base and 8 bases, there was a span of 15 bases. Germline V CDR1 and CDR2: SGHTA, FQGNSA. CDR3 length: 15 residues. CDR3 sequence (DNA): TGTGCCAGCAGCTTAGACGGGACAAGTTTCTATGAGCAGTTCTTC. Amino acid sequence: CASSLDGTSFYEQFF.

This clone showed up just a few times. The chain joins TRBV27 to TRBJ2-3; the D gene is possibly TRBD2 (6 bases). Germline CDR1 reads MNHEY; CDR2 reads SMNVEV (reference sequence). This CDR3 spans 17 amino acids. The V and J ends lost 3 bases and 1 base respectively, with 17 bases between them. CDR3 residues: CASSFQGGYGGTDTQYF. The CDR3 bases are TGTGCCAGCAGTTTCCAAGGAGGGTACGGGGGCACAGATACGCAGTATTTT.

V is TRBV2 and J is TRBJ2-7, with D tentatively TRBD2 (6 bases). The length of the CDR3 is 13 residues. V was clipped by 9 bases and J by 0 bases, with 12 bases between them. Germline V lookup: CDR1 SNHLY, CDR2 FYNNEI. CDR3 amino acids: CASRDWHSYEQYF. In nucleotides, the CDR3 is TGTGCCAGTCGGGACTGGCACTCCTACGAGCAGTACTTC.

The chain joins TRBV29-1 to TRBJ2-1; TRBD2 matches 7 bases. In germline, CDR1 is SQVTM, CDR2 ANQGSEA. The CDR3 is 15 amino acids. With 3 bases clipped from V and 3 bases from J, the junction kept 8 bases outside the gene matches. The CDR3: CSVDDAGDHYNEQFF. CDR3 coding DNA: TGCAGCGTTGACGATGCGGGGGACCACTACAATGAGCAGTTCTTC.

The V gene is TRBV27, the J gene TRBJ2-7; 7 bases agree with TRBD1. This CDR3 has 12 amino acids. V gave up 4 bases and J gave up 12 bases; unmatched junction bases: 9. Germline V lookup: CDR1 MNHEY, CDR2 SMNVEV (reference sequence). The CDR3 is CASSSKDRVGYF. CDR3 bases: TGTGCCAGCAGTTCCAAAGACAGGGTTGGGTACTTC.